Below are 24 T cell receptor beta chains sequenced from a single sample in a study of blood T cell repertoires in COVID-19. Measured with immunoSEQ multiplex PCR; TCRdb has only the in-frame clones, and not every one. Of about 87,000 clones listed, approximately 89% were seen once; the top ten hold more than 9.5%. Sequences were obtained from peripheral blood. The receptors originated from a man aged 80 or over with acute or convalescent COVID-19.

This clone was detected once. This rearrangement joins TRBV2 to TRBJ1-1; 8 bases line up with TRBD1. The CDR3 length is 14 residues. The V gene end was trimmed by 5 bases and the J gene end by 1 base; junction bases not matched to a gene: 3. Germline V lookup: CDR1 SNHLY, CDR2 FYNNEI. The chain's CDR3 is CASSFQGANTEAFF. CDR3 DNA: TGTGCCAGCAGTTTCCAGGGGGCGAACACTGAAGCTTTCTTT. Full variable domain (remainder filled in from reference TRBV2 and TRBJ1-1): EPEVTQTPSHQVTQMGQEVILRCVPISNHLYFYWYRQILGQKVEFLVSFYNNEISEKSEIFDDQFSVERPDGSNFTLKIRSTKLEDSAMYFCASSFQGANTEAFFGQGTRLTVV.

This rearrangement joins TRBV19 to TRBJ1-6; 8 bases are shared with TRBD1. The CDR3 covers 15 residues. Trimming at V came to 4 bases and at J to 10 bases, leaving 9 bases not matched to a gene. Germline V gene sequence: CDR1 LNHDA, CDR2 SQIVND (reference sequence). This CDR3 is CASSTGQGAKSPLHF. The CDR3 DNA follows: TGTGCCAGTAGTACGGGGCAGGGGGCCAAATCACCCCTCCACTTT.

The chain employs TRBV2 and TRBJ1-5; a possible D gene is TRBD1 (5 bases). The CDR3 runs 13 residues. V was clipped by 9 bases and J by 4 bases, with 13 bases between them. The V gene's germline CDR1 is SNHLY and CDR2 FYNNEI. CDR3 nucleotide sequence: TGTGCCAGTCACGGGACTATGAATCAGCCCCAGCATTTT. Its translation: CASHGTMNQPQHF.

The J gene is TRBJ2-4, the V gene TRBV12-5; 11 bases fit TRBD1. The trim removed 3 bases at V and 0 bases at J, leaving 10 bases unmatched. The V gene's germline CDR1 is LGHNT and CDR2 FRNRAP. This CDR3 is 19 amino acids long. CDR3 loop: CASGLQMDRGQVAKNIQYF. In nucleotides, the CDR3 is TGTGCTAGTGGTTTACAAATGGACAGGGGGCAGGTAGCCAAAAACATTCAGTACTTC.

The chain joins TRBV5-1 to TRBJ1-4, with TRBD1 identical over 10 bases. Trimming cost V 6 bases and J 3 bases; bases outside gene matches: 14. Germline assignment: CDR1 SGHRS and CDR2 YFSETQ. CDR3 size: 18 residues. DNA for the CDR3: TGCGCCAGCAATAAGGACGTTAGGACAGGGGGGGCTAATGAAAAACTGTTTTTT. This sequence encodes CASNKDVRTGGANEKLFF.

This clone was recorded a few times. The genes are TRBV10-3 and TRBJ1-4; TRBD1 might be the D (6 bases). This CDR3 spans 17 amino acids. Trimming took off 0 bases at V and 0 bases at J, with 11 bases between the two ends. The germline CDR1 and CDR2 sequences are ENHRY and SYGVKD. The CDR3 bases are TGTGCCATCAGTGAGTCGAAGGGGGATGCAACTAATGAAAAACTGTTTTTT. It specifies CAISESKGDATNEKLFF.

V is TRBV5-1 and J is TRBJ1-5; D is perhaps TRBD1 (6 bases). With 4 bases removed from V and 8 bases from J, the gap between germline ends came to 16 bases. Germline CDR1 SGHRS, CDR2 YFSETQ. The CDR3 totals 14 residues. This CDR3 is CASSGGGGGEPQHF. CDR3 coding DNA: TGCGCCAGCAGCGGGGGCGGGGGAGGAGAGCCCCAGCATTTT. Filled out from reference TRBV5-1 and TRBJ1-5, the complete variable domain reads KAGVTQTPRYLIKTRGQQVTLSCSPISGHRSVSWYQQTPGQGLQFLFEYFSETQRNKGNFPGRFSGRQFSNSRSEMNVSTLELGDSALYLCASSGGGGGEPQHFGDGTRLSIL.

In DNA form, the CDR3 reads TGTGCCAGCAGTCCCCCCCGCCCGGGTCGGGAGACCCAGTACTTC. Its translation is CASSPPRPGRETQYF. This chain links TRBV11-2 with TRBJ2-5, with D unresolved. The germline V and J ends were trimmed by 6 bases and 5 bases, with 19 bases remaining between them. Germline CDR1 is SGHAT and CDR2 is FQNNGV. This CDR3 has 15 amino acids.

The V gene is TRBV5-6, the J gene TRBJ2-5, with 7 bases aligning to TRBD1. Germline CDR1 SGHDT, CDR2 YYEEEE. V lost 0 bases to trimming and J lost 5 bases; unmatched junction nucleotides: 7. The CDR3 runs to 15 residues. The CDR3 sequence: CASSLGADRVETQYF. The CDR3 bases are TGTGCCAGCAGCTTGGGGGCCGACAGGGTGGAGACCCAGTACTTC.

J is TRBJ2-1 and V is TRBV6-6, with 7 nucleotides matching TRBD1. V was clipped by 4 bases and J by 5 bases; unmatched bases: 5. The length of the CDR3 is 14 residues. Germline V gene data show CDR1 as MNHNY and CDR2 as SVGAGI (reference sequence). The CDR3 region is CASSSTGSNNEQFF. The CDR3 region has the DNA TGTGCCAGCAGTTCGACAGGGTCTAACAATGAGCAGTTCTTC.

The rearrangement joins TRBV5-1 to TRBJ1-1, with D maybe TRBD1 (5 bases). The CDR3 runs to 14 residues. Trimming cost V 4 bases and J 0 bases, with 10 bases left between them. Germline V gene data show CDR1 as SGHRS and CDR2 as YFSETQ. In DNA form, the CDR3 reads TGCGCCAGCAGCCGACAGTCCGTGAACACTGAAGCTTTCTTT. It specifies CASSRQSVNTEAFF.

This clone was seen only once. The genes are TRBV9 and TRBJ1-2; 8 bases align to TRBD1. Germline CDR1 SGDLS, CDR2 YYNGEE. The CDR3 totals 15 residues. V shed 5 bases, J shed 4 bases, and the junction held 10 bases outside the gene matches. The CDR3 DNA reads as TGTGCCAGCAGTACACATCAGGGGGCGACCTATGGCTACACCTTC. Translation: CASSTHQGATYGYTF.

The rearrangement joins TRBV19 to TRBJ2-3; TRBD1 matches at 7 bases. The CDR3 spans 15 residues. From germline, CDR1 is LNHDA and CDR2 SQIVND (reference sequence). J lost 1 base, V lost 5 bases, and 6 bases had no gene match. CDR3 protein: CASSPGQDGTDTQYF. For the CDR3, the DNA is TGTGCCAGTAGTCCAGGACAGGACGGCACAGATACGCAGTATTTT.

The V gene is TRBV19, the J gene TRBJ1-5; tentatively, D is TRBD1 (5 bases). The CDR3 is 13 residues long. V lost 5 bases to trimming and J lost 3 bases, with 8 bases between them. Germline V gene data show CDR1 as LNHDA and CDR2 as SQIVND (reference sequence). The CDR3 is CASSGGHNQPQHF. The DNA of the CDR3 is TGTGCCAGTAGTGGTGGACACAATCAGCCCCAGCATTTT.

The V gene is TRBV2, the J gene TRBJ1-1; D is undetermined. The CDR3 covers 14 residues. The V gene lost 4 bases and the J gene lost 1 base, with 10 bases spanning the gap. The germline V gene encodes CDR1 SNHLY and CDR2 FYNNEI. CDR3 nucleotide sequence: TGTGCCAGCAGTGCGAGGGCCCCGAACACTGAAGCTTTCTTT. This translates into CASSARAPNTEAFF.

This chain links TRBV18 with TRBJ1-4; no firm D call. The CDR3 is 15 amino acids. CDR1 is KGHSH and CDR2 is LQKENI in the germline V gene. Trimming shortened V by 2 bases and J by 11 bases, and 18 bases separated the two germline ends. The CDR3 here is CASSPSEVEGWKLFF. The CDR3, as DNA: TGTGCCAGCTCACCATCCGAGGTTGAGGGTTGGAAACTGTTTTTT.

This chain links TRBV9 with TRBJ1-2; D not certain. V gave up 3 bases and J gave up 8 bases, with 14 bases separating them. The CDR3 totals 13 residues. Germline loops: CDR1 SGDLS, CDR2 YYNGEE. DNA of the CDR3: TGTGCCAGCAGCGCGAGGGAGAATTACGGCTACACCTTC. Translation gives CASSARENYGYTF. The whole variable domain, filled in from reference TRBV9 and TRBJ1-2, reads DSGVTQTPKHLITATGQRVTLRCSPRSGDLSVYWYQQSLDQGLQFLIQYYNGEERAKGNILERFSAQQFPDLHSELNLSSLELGDSALYFCASSARENYGYTFGSGTRLTVV.

The chain carries TRBV18 and TRBJ2-7, with TRBD1 identical over 8 bases. The CDR3 covers 15 residues. With 3 bases clipped from V and 2 bases from J, the junction kept 6 bases outside the gene matches. CDR1 and CDR2 (germline): KGHSH, LQKENI. The CDR3 DNA is TGTGCCAGCTCACCCCCAGGGGGCCAAGCCTACGAGCAGTACTTC. Protein sequence: CASSPPGGQAYEQYF.

The chain joins TRBV2 to TRBJ2-2; D gene uncertain. Trimming took 10 bases from V and 3 from J, leaving 9 bases between them. Germline values: CDR1 SNHLY, CDR2 FYNNEI. CDR3 length equals 12 residues. CDR3 sequence (DNA): TGTGCCAACCGGTTGGACACCGGGGAGCTGTTTTTT. Translating it yields CANRLDTGELFF.

The chain is built from TRBV2 and TRBJ2-7, with a weak D call TRBD1 (6 bases). This CDR3 comprises 10 residues. V was shortened by 8 bases and J by 4 bases, with 6 bases between the two germline ends. The germline V gene has CDR1 SNHLY and CDR2 FYNNEI. DNA of the CDR3: TGTGCCAGCGGACAGTACGAGCAGTACTTC. Its translation: CASGQYEQYF.

In DNA form, the CDR3 reads TGTGCCAGCAAAGGGGGTACCTTTCGGGGAGGGTCCTACAATGAGCAGTTCTTC. It specifies CASKGGTFRGGSYNEQFF. The rearrangement links TRBV25-1 to TRBJ2-1, with D perhaps TRBD2 (7 bases). The CDR3 is 18 amino acids. Germline-derived CDR1 and CDR2 are MGHDK and SYGVNS. The V and J ends lost 7 bases and 1 base respectively, with 23 bases between them.

This sequence joins TRBV27 and TRBJ2-2, with 13 bases lining up with TRBD2. The germline gives CDR1 MNHEY, CDR2 SMNVEV (reference sequence). There are 16 residues in the CDR3. With V trimmed by 5 bases and J by 3 bases, 3 bases remained unmatched. CDR3 DNA sequence: TGTGCCAGCAGTCCGGGACTAGCGGGACACACCGGGGAGCTGTTTTTT. It yields the protein CASSPGLAGHTGELFF.

The chain recombines TRBV10-3 with TRBJ2-3; maybe TRBD2 (7 bases). Germline loops: CDR1 ENHRY, CDR2 SYGVKD. There are 15 residues in the CDR3. V lost 9 bases and J 2 bases, leaving 18 bases between the germline ends. The CDR3 protein is CAISYSAGATDTQYF. The CDR3 bases are TGTGCCATTTCCTATAGCGCGGGGGCCACAGATACGCAGTATTTT.

The chain uses TRBV28 and TRBJ1-3; maybe TRBD1 (5 bases). V was cut by 7 bases and J by 0 bases, with 16 bases left in between. The CDR3 spans 16 residues. Germline V gene sequence: CDR1 MDHEN, CDR2 SYDVKM. The CDR3 DNA sequence: TGTGCCAGCACTCAAGGAGGGGAAATCTCTGGAAACACCATATATTTT. Amino acid sequence: CASTQGGEISGNTIYF.